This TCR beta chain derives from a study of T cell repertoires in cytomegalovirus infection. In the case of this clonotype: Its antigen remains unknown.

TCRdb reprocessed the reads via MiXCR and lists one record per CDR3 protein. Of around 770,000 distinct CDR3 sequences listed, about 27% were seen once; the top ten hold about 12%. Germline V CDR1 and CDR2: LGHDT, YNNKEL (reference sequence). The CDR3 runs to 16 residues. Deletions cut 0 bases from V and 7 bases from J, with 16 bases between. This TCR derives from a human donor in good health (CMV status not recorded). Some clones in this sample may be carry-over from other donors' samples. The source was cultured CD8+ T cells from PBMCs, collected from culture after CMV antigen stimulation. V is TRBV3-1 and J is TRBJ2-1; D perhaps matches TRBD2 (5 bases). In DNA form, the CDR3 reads TGTGCCAGCAGCCAAGATGGTGTCGGGGTTTGGAATGAGCAGTTCTTC. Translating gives CASSQDGVGVWNEQFF.